A single sample is the source of the 29 T cell receptor beta chains below, sequenced in a study of cytomegalovirus exposure and HLA in healthy donors. PCR involved 60 Vbeta and 13 Jbeta primers. Data came from immunoSEQ multiplex PCR; TCRdb stores just in-frame clones and leaves some out. Its table lists roughly 80,000 clones. The specimen was PBMCs. The receptors come from a young woman in good health and CMV-seronegative.

The chain is built from TRBV7-2 and TRBJ2-1; tentatively, D is TRBD2 (6 bases). V was shortened by 7 bases and J by 6 bases, with 19 bases between the two germline ends. The germline V gene has CDR1 SGHTA and CDR2 FQGNSA. The CDR3 has 15 residues. CDR3 region: CASIPAGGLSNEQFF. In nucleotides, the CDR3 is TGTGCCAGCATCCCAGCGGGTGGGCTAAGCAATGAGCAGTTCTTC.

The chain links TRBV14 to TRBJ2-2; TRBD2 agrees at 8 bases. The length of the CDR3 is 14 residues. V lost 4 bases, J lost 6 bases, and 4 bases stayed unmatched. Germline V gene sequence: CDR1 SGHDN, CDR2 FVKESK. CDR3 sequence (DNA): TGTGCCAGCAGCCCCGGACTAGCTCCCGGGGAGCTGTTTTTT. Its protein is CASSPGLAPGELFF.

The DNA of the CDR3 is TGTGCCAGCAGTGAATCAGGGAACTATGGCTACACCTTC. Encoded protein: CASSESGNYGYTF. V and J are TRBV2 and TRBJ1-2; D possibly corresponds to TRBD1 (5 bases). The CDR3 totals 13 residues. The V gene's germline CDR1 is SNHLY and CDR2 FYNNEI. Trimming pared 2 bases from V and 2 bases from J, leaving 6 bases between.

The rearrangement joins TRBV6-5 to TRBJ1-1; D uncertain. Trimming stripped 8 bases from V and 1 base from J, with 17 bases between. Germline V lookup: CDR1 MNHEY, CDR2 SVGAGI. The CDR3 contains 15 residues. The CDR3 sequence: CASGTTSEGNTEAFF. DNA of the CDR3: TGTGCCAGCGGAACTACTTCGGAGGGGAACACTGAAGCTTTCTTT.

The chain recombines TRBV29-1 with TRBJ2-7; 9 bases map to TRBD2. Germline CDR1 and CDR2: SQVTM and ANQGSEA. Unmatched junction bases numbered 10, after V lost 6 bases and J lost 7 bases. CDR3 size: 13 residues. The CDR3 sequence is CSVRLAEGGEQYF. In DNA, the CDR3 is TGCAGCGTGAGACTAGCGGAAGGAGGGGAGCAGTACTTC.

The chain combines TRBV30 with TRBJ1-1, with 10 bases that match TRBD1. Germline assignment: CDR1 GTSNPN and CDR2 SVGIG (reference sequence). The CDR3 is 11 amino acids. V dropped 3 bases and J dropped 9; count of bases not matched to a gene: 1. The CDR3 sequence is CAWRTGGKAFF. The DNA of the CDR3 is TGTGCCTGGAGGACAGGGGGCAAAGCTTTCTTT.

V usage is TRBV29-1 and J usage is TRBJ2-3; 7 bases map to TRBD2. The V segment lost 6 bases and the J segment 0 bases; nucleotides outside the gene matches: 6. The CDR3 is made up of 14 amino acids. Germline CDR1 reads SQVTM; CDR2 reads ANQGSEA. The CDR3 spells CSVGRGVSTDTQYF. Written as DNA, the CDR3 is TGCAGCGTGGGGAGGGGAGTCAGCACAGATACGCAGTATTTT.

This chain links TRBV5-1 with TRBJ2-2, with D possibly being TRBD1 (6 bases). This CDR3 is 17 amino acids long. The germline CDR1 and CDR2 sequences are SGHRS and YFSETQ. Deletions cut 0 bases from V and 0 bases from J, with 12 bases between. CDR3 in amino acids: CASSLVRGGTNTGELFF. The CDR3, as DNA: TGCGCCAGCAGCTTGGTCAGGGGTGGGACGAACACCGGGGAGCTGTTTTTT.

The chain recombines TRBV9 with TRBJ2-3; 14 bases fit TRBD2. Germline loops: CDR1 SGDLS, CDR2 YYNGEE. The CDR3 runs to 18 residues. V was clipped by 0 bases and J by 0 bases; unmatched bases: 3. CDR3 bases: TGTGCCAGCAGCGTAGGGACTAGCGGGGGGTCTAGCACAGATACGCAGTATTTT. Translated, it gives CASSVGTSGGSSTDTQYF. Full variable domain (rest looked up from reference TRBV9 and TRBJ2-3): DSGVTQTPKHLITATGQRVTLRCSPRSGDLSVYWYQQSLDQGLQFLIQYYNGEERAKGNILERFSAQQFPDLHSELNLSSLELGDSALYFCASSVGTSGGSSTDTQYFGPGTRLTVL.

A remark on this clone: Other nucleotide sequences in the sample specify the same CDR3. The rearrangement uses TRBV5-1 and TRBJ2-2, with a weak D call TRBD1 (6 bases). V was pared by 4 bases and J by 5 bases, with 12 bases between. The CDR3 is 14 amino acids. The germline CDR1 and CDR2 sequences are SGHRS and YFSETQ. CDR3 coding DNA: TGCGCCAGCAGCCCCCGAGGGGGTACCGGGGAGCTGTTTTTT. Translation gives CASSPRGGTGELFF.

The chain is built from TRBV5-1 and TRBJ1-1; D may be TRBD1 (5 bases). Germline CDR1 and CDR2: SGHRS and YFSETQ. The CDR3 is 13 amino acids. Trimming took off 0 bases at V and 6 bases at J, with 9 bases between the two ends. CDR3 sequence reads: CASSLVGASEAFF. Written as DNA, the CDR3 is TGCGCCAGCAGCTTGGTTGGGGCTTCTGAAGCTTTCTTT.

The J gene is TRBJ2-1, the V gene TRBV4-1, with D perhaps TRBD1 (6 bases). Germline V gene lookup returns CDR1 MGHRA and CDR2 YSYEKL. Trimming pared 1 base from V and 3 bases from J, leaving 10 bases between. This CDR3 has 15 residues. The CDR3 sequence is CASSQVQGRYNEQFF. Here the CDR3 DNA reads TGCGCCAGCAGCCAAGTCCAGGGGCGCTACAATGAGCAGTTCTTC.

The chain employs TRBV30 and TRBJ2-1; TRBD2 agrees at 11 bases. The V gene's germline CDR1 is GTSNPN and CDR2 SVGIG (reference sequence). CDR3 length equals 22 residues. The V segment lost 0 bases and the J segment 6 bases; nucleotides outside the gene matches: 25. The CDR3, as DNA: TGTGCCTGGAGTGTAGGGTTTAGCGAGGGTATAGCGGGAGGGCTATTTGGCAATGAGCAGTTCTTC. Translated: CAWSVGFSEGIAGGLFGNEQFF. The variable domain in full, with the rest retrieved from reference TRBV30 and TRBJ2-1, is SQTIHQWPATLVQPVGSPLSLECTVEGTSNPNLYWYRQAAGRGLQLLFYSVGIGQISSEVPQNLSASRPQDRQFILSSKKLLLSDSGFYLCAWSVGFSEGIAGGLFGNEQFFGPGTRLTVL.

J is TRBJ1-1 and V is TRBV7-8; D is undetermined. Germline CDR1 is SGHVS and CDR2 is FQNEAQ. The V and J ends lost 5 bases and 4 bases respectively, with 8 bases between them. The CDR3 spans 12 residues. The CDR3 DNA follows: TGTGCCAGCAGCCTACTCGGCACTGAAGCTTTCTTT. This sequence encodes CASSLLGTEAFF. Full variable domain (rest looked up from reference TRBV7-8 and TRBJ1-1): GAGVSQSPRYKVAKRGQDVALRCDPISGHVSLFWYQQALGQGPEFLTYFQNEAQLDKSGLPSDRFFAERPEGSVSTLKIQRTQQEDSAVYLCASSLLGTEAFFGQGTRLTVV.

The J gene is TRBJ2-5, the V gene TRBV28; D might be TRBD1 (7 bases). Germline loops: CDR1 MDHEN, CDR2 SYDVKM. CDR3 size: 15 residues. Trimming stripped 6 bases from V and 0 bases from J, with 14 bases between. Here the CDR3 DNA reads TGTGCCAGCAGACCGACAGGGAGGTACCAAGAGACCCAGTACTTC. It specifies CASRPTGRYQETQYF.

This chain links TRBV18 with TRBJ2-1; 7 nucleotides align to TRBD1. The V gene end was trimmed by 2 bases and the J gene end by 5 bases; junction bases not matched to a gene: 0. This CDR3 is built from 13 residues. The V gene's germline CDR1 is KGHSH and CDR2 LQKENI. CDR3 sequence (DNA): TGTGCCAGCTCACCAGGGACAGACAATGAGCAGTTCTTC. This translates into CASSPGTDNEQFF.

The chain carries TRBV30 and TRBJ1-4; D unclear. The V gene lost 0 bases and the J gene lost 0 bases, with 5 bases spanning the gap. CDR3 length: 14 residues. CDR1 is GTSNPN and CDR2 is SVGIG in the germline V gene (reference sequence). The CDR3 here is CAWSVSATNEKLFF. The DNA of the CDR3 is TGTGCCTGGAGTGTCTCTGCAACTAATGAAAAACTGTTTTTT.

The genes are TRBV6-6 and TRBJ1-5; unclear D gene. Germline CDR1 is MNHNY and CDR2 is SVGAGI (reference sequence). The CDR3 runs to 15 residues. V lost 2 bases and J lost 5, with 13 bases in between. As DNA, the CDR3 is TGTGCCAGCAGTTACGGGAGCGCAGGAGATCAGCCCCAGCATTTT. Residues: CASSYGSAGDQPQHF.

This chain connects TRBV28 to TRBJ2-1, with 11 positions matching TRBD2. Germline CDR1 reads MDHEN; CDR2 reads SYDVKM. V gave up 4 bases and J gave up 10 bases; unmatched junction bases: 9. This CDR3 is 15 amino acids long. CDR3 sequence: CASSSNSGRAGEQFF. The CDR3 DNA reads TGTGCCAGCAGTTCGAATAGCGGGAGGGCCGGGGAGCAGTTCTTC.

V is TRBV7-9 and J is TRBJ2-3; 8 positions match TRBD2. Germline loops: CDR1 SEHNR, CDR2 FQNEAQ (reference sequence). The CDR3 contains 15 residues. Germline trimming cut 6 bases from V and 1 base from J; bases unmatched to any gene: 6. The CDR3 sequence: CASRPYSGGTDTQYF. The CDR3 DNA reads as TGTGCCAGCAGGCCCTATAGCGGGGGCACAGATACGCAGTATTTT.

J is TRBJ1-1 and V is TRBV5-1; D gene uncertain. V shed 1 base and J shed 0 bases, with 10 bases lying between them. CDR3 length: 15 residues. Germline V CDR1 and CDR2: SGHRS, YFSETQ. In DNA form, the CDR3 reads TGCGCCAGCAGCTTGTCCAGGAACATGAACACTGAAGCTTTCTTT. Its translation is CASSLSRNMNTEAFF.

The genes are TRBV18 and TRBJ2-7, with TRBD1 identical over 7 bases. The CDR3 covers 14 residues. CDR1 and CDR2 (germline): KGHSH, LQKENI. V lost 4 bases, J lost 2 bases, and 5 bases stayed unmatched. The CDR3 bases are TGTGCCAGCTCACAGGGACAGACCACCTACGAGCAGTACTTC. Protein sequence: CASSQGQTTYEQYF.

This rearrangement joins TRBV19 to TRBJ2-1; perhaps TRBD2 as D (5 bases). CDR3 length: 14 amino acids. With 0 bases removed from V and 9 bases from J, the gap between germline ends came to 12 bases. Germline CDR1 is LNHDA and CDR2 is SQIVND (reference sequence). CDR3 sequence: CASSIDLVASEQFF. CDR3 nucleotide sequence: TGTGCCAGTAGTATAGATCTTGTAGCGTCTGAGCAGTTCTTC.

This rearrangement joins TRBV25-1 to TRBJ2-2; TRBD1 aligns across 7 bases. The CDR3 covers 14 residues. The trim removed 5 bases at V and 7 bases at J, leaving 7 bases unmatched. Germline assignment: CDR1 MGHDK and CDR2 SYGVNS. The CDR3 nucleotides read TGTGCCAGCAGTCTGACAGGGAGTATCGGGGAGCTGTTTTTT. This gives the protein CASSLTGSIGELFF.

V gene TRBV5-1 combines with J gene TRBJ2-5; 11 bases map to TRBD2. The germline CDR1 and CDR2 sequences are SGHRS and YFSETQ. This CDR3 is built from 12 residues. The V and J ends lost 8 bases and 4 bases, in that order; junction bases with no gene match: 1. The CDR3 reads CASGLAGETQYF. The CDR3 region has the DNA TGCGCCAGTGGACTAGCGGGAGAGACCCAGTACTTC.

The V and J genes are TRBV30 and TRBJ2-7; maybe TRBD1 (5 bases). The CDR3 has 11 amino acids. Germline V gene sequence: CDR1 GTSNPN, CDR2 SVGIG (reference sequence). V was pared by 5 bases and J by 3 bases, with 8 bases between. As DNA, the CDR3 is TGTGCCTGGTCGACAGACTACGAGCAGTACTTC. Protein product: CAWSTDYEQYF.

The chain links TRBV4-1 to TRBJ1-1; maybe TRBD1 (6 bases). The CDR3 runs 16 residues. V was cut by 0 bases and J by 2 bases, with 13 bases left in between. Germline V gene data show CDR1 as MGHRA and CDR2 as YSYEKL. For the CDR3, the DNA is TGCGCCAGCAGCCAAGATCCGGGACACGGAAACACTGAAGCTTTCTTT. Protein sequence: CASSQDPGHGNTEAFF.

This rearrangement joins TRBV5-8 to TRBJ2-7; perhaps TRBD1 as D (6 bases). V was pared by 2 bases and J by 6 bases, with 18 bases between. CDR3 size: 15 residues. The germline CDR1 and CDR2 sequences are SGHTS and YDEGEE. The CDR3 nucleotides read TGTGCCAGCAGCTTTGGGACAACTATGGTGTCCGAGCAGTACTTC. Translated, it gives CASSFGTTMVSEQYF.

As concerns this clone: Distinct nucleotide sequences in the sample also encode this CDR3. The J gene is TRBJ1-1, the V gene TRBV29-1; D unresolved. Trimming pared 6 bases from V and 1 base from J, leaving 9 bases between. This CDR3 region has 12 residues. Germline CDR1 reads SQVTM; CDR2 reads ANQGSEA. The chain's CDR3 is CSVLSGNTEAFF. DNA of the CDR3: TGCAGCGTCCTCTCGGGGAACACTGAAGCTTTCTTT.